This T cell receptor (beta chain) was observed in a study of blood T cells in healthy people across ages (dated by TCRdb to the mid-2010s). In terms of the full investigation: In model experiments, template switching captured roughly one uniquely barcoded TCR beta cDNA molecule for every two T cells. Age-related changes in TCR beta repertoire diversity were measured in the study by deep sequencing normalized with unique cDNA molecular identifiers. Four age groups were formed from the donors: young (average about 16 years), middle-aged (just under 40), aged (approximately 60) and long-lived (approximately 80). To avoid experimental bias, donors of different ages were spread randomly across the sequencing lanes. For two donors (one aged 18 to 29 and one aged 80 or older), the study analyzed two additional independent replicas of 1 million unique cDNA reads from the same blood draw.

Overall study outcomes, separate from this receptor: Because donor CMV infection status was unknown, age-related changes in expanded clonotypes were potentially confounded. As age increased, observed TCR beta diversity per million T cells dropped in a roughly linear way, and a significant reduction was already evident by age around 41. A strong correlation was found between observed TCR beta diversity and the percentage of naive T cells measured by flow cytometry. Compared with the aged group, the long-lived group had more naive CD4+ T cells, fewer expanded clones and increased TCR diversity, a pattern suggesting age selection. Since profiling was done on bulk unsorted PBMCs, naive and antigen-experienced compartments could not be conclusively compared. Estimates of total diversity based on one million sequenced T cells were regarded as lower bounds and as underestimates.

This clonotype was seen more than once but under ten times. Its antigen is not yet known. Base qualities are missing; no much larger clone stands one base away. The donors were 40 or so Caucasian individuals from Russia, aged roughly 6 to 100 years, who were systemically healthy. Each donor gave 8 to 10 milliliters of peripheral blood, collected into EDTA-treated Vacutainer tubes. Ficoll-Paque density-gradient centrifugation was used to isolate PBMCs, with at least 6.5 million per sample. Trizol reagent was used to extract total RNA from the PBMCs, yielding at least 5.5 micrograms per sample. Naive CD45RAhigh/CD27high T cell percentages were measured by flow cytometry on a PBMC aliquot from every donor. Library construction relied on 5' RACE. Sequenced using an Illumina HiSeq 2500. A second 7 to 11 cycle PCR used a sample-barcoded 5' primer and a J-beta primer mix. Each TCR beta cDNA molecule received a unique molecular identifier from a template-switch 5' adaptor carrying 12 random nucleotides. At least 2.5 million CDR3-containing paired-end reads were obtained from each sample. All of the RNA was converted into first-strand cDNA using the Mint cDNA synthesis kit, with a TRBC-specific oligonucleotide serving as the primer. After uracil-DNA glycosylase treatment, a first 18-cycle PCR used universal primers M1SS and BC2_uni_R on all cDNA. The original pipeline was this. For normalization, 1 million high-quality reads, each with a distinct molecular identifier, were randomly selected from each sample. Instead of being binned into consensus sequences, reads with shared molecular identifiers were discarded. MiTCR, run with a Q25 quality threshold and the strictest error-elimination algorithm, handled CDR3 identification, clonotype clustering and error correction. A nonparametric unseen species model with Euler transformation was used to estimate a lower bound on total TCR beta diversity. TCRdb applied fastp at Q25 and MiXCR to the public reads, then kept only in-frame beta chains. Each record represents a unique CDR3 protein, reported with the most common genes and DNA among its rows. The V and J calls here are based on TCRdb, not the publication. The sample records 1.5 million to 2 million distinct CDR3 sequences, roughly 50% of which are singletons. The ten largest clones represent less than 2.5% of the sample.

Sequencing used blood. This TCR came from a woman aged 35 to 49 in good health.

Here is the DNA: TGTGCCAGCAGCTTAGATGTCAGCGGAAAAGAGACCCAGTACTTC. Translated, this gives CASSLDVSGKETQYF. The V and J genes are TRBV7-2 and TRBJ2-5, and perhaps TRBD2 as D gene, on 5 matching bases. CDR1 and CDR2, looked up from the germline V gene, are SGHTA and FQGNSA. The cysteine opens and the phenylalanine closes a CDR3 of 15 amino acids. The read is trimmed to its CDR3 DNA, 45 bases read in frame from base 1. V is pared back by 1 base and J by 3 bases, with 12 bases lying between the germline termini.